This T cell receptor (beta chain) was sequenced during a study of T cell repertoires in cytomegalovirus infection. Whole-study results and caveats: Cumulated frequencies of public TCR beta families served to identify carriers of CMV plus the relevant HLA.

TCRdb called the reads again in MiXCR, with one record for every CDR3 protein. The sample has 90,000 to 120,000 distinct CDR3 sequences; 20% to 30% are singletons. Germline CDR1 SGHVS, CDR2 FQNEAQ. V dropped 6 bases and J dropped 0 bases, with 14 bases sitting between them. The CDR3 length is 16 residues. The sample holds many counts of this clonotype. The antigen is not known. The clonotype originates from a human donor in good health (CMV status not recorded). Some clones in this sample may be carry-over from other donors' samples. The genes are TRBV7-8 and TRBJ2-2; no firm D call. The source material was CD8+ T cells from PBMCs. The DNA for the CDR3 is TGTGCCAGCAGTTCTTCTCCAACGACGAACACCGGGGAGCTGTTTTTT. Protein sequence: CASSSSPTTNTGELFF.